A selection of T cell receptor beta chains follows, all from one sample in a study of CD8 T cell repertoires and HIV-1 epitope variants. The repertoire was sequenced with immunoSEQ multiplex PCR; TCRdb's copy has only in-frame clones and lacks some. The sample yields tens of thousands of clones, just under 75% seen once. The sample comprised uncultured baseline CD8+ T cells from peripheral blood mononuclear cells (PBMCs). Every receptor here comes from a male donor with HIV. Each CDR3 is given with its conserved first and last residue. D genes are given only for firm matches. Clone size is given for some rows only: seen once, a few or many times, or a class if the clone is expanded.

len | j_gene | abundance | v_gene | d_gene | CDR3aa
11 | TRBJ2-7 | - | TRBV15 | - | CAISQGYEQYF
13 | TRBJ2-5 | - | TRBV6-5 | - | CASSPLGVETQYF
14 | TRBJ1-6 | few | TRBV6-1 | TRBD1 | CASMGQSIDSPLHF
14 | TRBJ1-5 | - | TRBV19 | TRBD1 | CASRRTGTDQPQHF
16 | TRBJ1-6 | - | TRBV27 | - | CASTTILGLRSSPLHF
13 | TRBJ2-7 | few | TRBV5-8 | - | CASSPNHLYEQYF
14 | TRBJ1-4 | - | TRBV7-6 | - | CASSIGTTNEKLFF
13 | TRBJ2-7 | - | TRBV28 | - | CASSLARGDEQYF
14 | TRBJ2-7 | - | TRBV5-6 | TRBD1 | CASSFGTGGYEQYF
14 | TRBJ1-4 | - | TRBV30 | - | CAWSQTAGDEKLFF
16 | TRBJ1-3 | - | TRBV7-2 | - | CASSFGSASSGNTIYF
16 | TRBJ2-1 | few | TRBV11-3 | - | CASSSSLGLGYNEQFF
13 | TRBJ1-1 | once | TRBV2 | TRBD1 | CASRADRDTEAFF
14 | TRBJ2-7 | - | TRBV5-6 | TRBD1 | CASSRGTGGLEQYF
17 | TRBJ2-7 | few | TRBV27 | TRBD2 | CANNQPLAGGCVHEQYF
12 | TRBJ1-2 | once | TRBV7-8 | - | CASSLVGDGYTF
14 | TRBJ1-2 | - | TRBV6-5 | TRBD1 | CATTRATGGYGYTF
13 | TRBJ2-3 | once | TRBV5-1 | - | CASSLEFGDTQYF
14 | TRBJ2-5 | - | TRBV5-6 | - | CASSFPGAGGTQYF
18 | TRBJ2-7 | - | TRBV28 | TRBD1 | CASSLLFLWGQGTYEQYF
15 | TRBJ2-7 | - | TRBV2 | - | CASRDSGTGLYEQYF
13 | TRBJ2-7 | - | TRBV27 | TRBD1 | CASSWDRGYEQYF
13 | TRBJ1-1 | - | TRBV7-6 | - | CASRVSLNTEAFF
13 | TRBJ2-5 | few | TRBV5-4 | - | CASSLKQGETQYF
15 | TRBJ1-6 | - | TRBV7-3 | - | CASSSQGQGHSPLHF
14 | TRBJ2-7 | - | TRBV28 | - | CASSLSAVPYEQYF
15 | TRBJ2-7 | - | TRBV5-6 | TRBD2 | CASSSLAGVRSEQYF
16 | TRBJ2-7 | - | TRBV21-1 | - | CASSRTGERGSYEQYF
12 | TRBJ1-2 | - | TRBV7-2 | - | CASSSSASGYTF
12 | TRBJ2-4 | - | TRBV6-1 | - | CASTLNRNIQYF
15 | TRBJ1-2 | - | TRBV28 | TRBD1 | CASRPPRQGRVGYTF
16 | TRBJ1-1 | - | TRBV28 | - | CASSPRRGVMRTEAFF
12 | TRBJ2-1 | - | TRBV29-1 | - | CSVEPEDNEQFF
14 | TRBJ1-1 | few | TRBV28 | - | CASSGTHMNTEAFF
16 | TRBJ2-7 | - | TRBV4-3 | - | CASSQEGGTPDHEQYF
15 | TRBJ2-2 | - | TRBV9 | TRBD1 | CASSATGGVTGELFF
13 | TRBJ2-1 | few | TRBV2 | - | CASTPPSTNEQFF
15 | TRBJ1-5 | - | TRBV7-9 | - | CASSLAGRDNQPQHF
13 | TRBJ2-7 | - | TRBV11-2 | - | CASSPSTGYEQYF
18 | TRBJ2-1 | - | TRBV28 | - | CASSSAEVRPSSYNEQFF
15 | TRBJ1-1 | - | TRBV5-1 | - | CASARREGGNTEAFF
14 | TRBJ2-7 | - | TRBV2 | - | CASSDRQADYEQYF
15 | TRBJ2-3 | - | TRBV11-2 | - | CASSLDRSSANTQYF
16 | TRBJ1-3 | - | TRBV27 | - | CASSSSKFSSGNTIYF
16 | TRBJ1-5 | - | TRBV4-1 | TRBD1 | CASSPGTDYSNQPQHF
15 | TRBJ2-7 | few | TRBV5-5 | - | CASSSPRDSIGEQYF